This entry lists 20 T cell receptor beta chains sequenced from one sample in a study of technical replicates of blood from a few donors. This table comes from immunoSEQ multiplex PCR, and its TCRdb copy is limited to in-frame clones, with some not included. The table includes 55,000 to 65,000 clones, roughly 93% detected once. Input material: PBMCs. The receptor set was obtained from a human donor in good health. Some clones in this sample may be carry-over from other donors' samples.

The chain is built from TRBV7-2 and TRBJ2-7; 11 bases are a match to TRBD2. Germline trimming cut 5 bases from V and 5 bases from J; bases unmatched to any gene: 5. The CDR3 totals 14 residues. CDR1 SGHTA and CDR2 FQGNSA come from the germline V gene. CDR3 protein: CASSPPSGGNEQYF. The CDR3 DNA is TGTGCCAGCAGCCCACCTAGCGGGGGGAACGAGCAGTACTTC.

The chain carries TRBV7-3 and TRBJ1-1, with 9 nucleotides matching TRBD1. Germline values: CDR1 SGHTA, CDR2 FQGTGA. J was trimmed by 4 bases and V by 5 bases; bases with no gene match: 8. The CDR3 contains 15 residues. CDR3 DNA sequence: TGTGCCAGCAGCACGACAGGGGGGGGCATCACTGAAGCTTTCTTT. Translated, it gives CASSTTGGGITEAFF.

The chain carries TRBV18 and TRBJ1-1; D is perhaps TRBD1 (6 bases). Germline values: CDR1 KGHSH, CDR2 LQKENI. Trimming removed 3 bases from V and 5 bases from J, with 10 bases in between. This CDR3 region has 13 residues. The CDR3: CASSPDRQTEAFF. The CDR3, as DNA: TGTGCCAGCTCACCCGACAGGCAGACTGAAGCTTTCTTT.

The CDR3 DNA reads as TGCGCCAGCAGCCAGAGACAGCCGGGACAGGGGTCCCCTGGGGCCAACGTCCTGACTTTC. It yields the protein CASSQRQPGQGSPGANVLTF. The chain uses TRBV4-3 and TRBJ2-6; TRBD1 aligns across 10 bases. Looked up from germline, CDR1 is LGHNA and CDR2 is YSLEER. V was clipped by 3 bases and J by 2 bases; unmatched bases: 13. The CDR3 consists of 20 residues.

The V and J genes are TRBV30 and TRBJ2-7; 11 nucleotides align to TRBD2. The CDR3 extends over 18 amino acids. Germline V gene lookup returns CDR1 GTSNPN and CDR2 SVGIG (reference sequence). Losses at the gene ends were 3 bases for V and 0 bases for J; bases not matched to a gene: 13. The CDR3 spells CAWRSLGLAGLSSYEQYF. CDR3 nucleotides: TGTGCCTGGAGAAGTTTAGGACTAGCGGGCCTTAGCTCCTACGAGCAGTACTTC.

The CDR3 protein is CASSQILPSGSDEQYF. CDR3 in DNA: TGTGCCAGCAGCCAGATCCTCCCTAGCGGGAGTGACGAGCAGTACTTC. The rearrangement joins TRBV4-2 to TRBJ2-7; 10 bases are shared with TRBD2. With V trimmed by 3 bases and J by 5 bases, 10 bases remained unmatched. Germline CDR1 reads LGHNA; CDR2 reads YNFKEQ. The CDR3 length is 16 residues.

V is TRBV2 and J is TRBJ1-3; D uncertain. V was cut by 4 bases and J by 5 bases, with 15 bases left in between. The CDR3 extends over 15 amino acids. Germline CDR1 is SNHLY and CDR2 is FYNNEI. The CDR3 nucleotides are TGTGCCAGCAGTGCGGGTCTAGGTCCTAGAAACACCATATATTTT. Translated: CASSAGLGPRNTIYF.

CDR3 residues: CASSDRAYTIYF. The CDR3 DNA is TGTGCCAGCAGCGACAGAGCATACACCATATATTTT. The V call is TRBV6-6, the J call TRBJ1-3, with a weak D call TRBD1 (5 bases). The length of the CDR3 is 12 residues. CDR1 is MNHNY, CDR2 SVGAGI, per germline (reference sequence). Trimming stripped 6 bases from V and 8 bases from J, with 11 bases between.

Details on this clone: This specimen includes other DNA sequences encoding the same CDR3. Here the CDR3 reads CASSQDRGSYEQYF. The DNA for the CDR3 is TGCGCCAGCAGCCAAGATCGAGGTTCCTACGAGCAGTACTTC. The gene calls are TRBV4-3 and TRBJ2-7; D is uncertain. Trimming removed 0 bases at V and 1 base at J, with 7 bases between. The CDR3 has 14 residues. Germline V lookup: CDR1 LGHNA, CDR2 YSLEER.

The chain uses TRBV9 and TRBJ1-1; TRBD1 agrees at 7 bases. Germline CDR1 is SGDLS and CDR2 is YYNGEE. This CDR3 is built from 15 residues. J was trimmed by 1 base and V by 4 bases; bases with no gene match: 7. CDR3 amino acids: CASSSTGTANTEAFF. As DNA, the CDR3 is TGTGCCAGCAGCTCCACCGGGACAGCGAACACTGAAGCTTTCTTT.

V is TRBV14 and J is TRBJ2-5, with 7 bases fitting TRBD2. This CDR3 is built from 15 residues. V dropped 1 base and J dropped 2; count of bases not matched to a gene: 4. The germline CDR1 and CDR2 sequences are SGHDN and FVKESK. CDR3 protein: CASSQAFGRQETQYF. In DNA form, the CDR3 reads TGTGCCAGCAGCCAAGCTTTCGGGAGGCAAGAGACCCAGTACTTC.

This chain uses TRBV30 with TRBJ1-4; TRBD1 aligns across 8 bases. CDR3 size: 15 residues. CDR1 is GTSNPN, CDR2 SVGIG, per germline (reference sequence). Losses at the gene ends were 3 bases for V and 4 bases for J; bases not matched to a gene: 7. In DNA, the CDR3 is TGTGCCTGGAGCGACCAGGGGGCGGGTAATGAAAAACTGTTTTTT. Amino acid sequence: CAWSDQGAGNEKLFF. The entire variable domain, with the rest obtained from reference TRBV30 and TRBJ1-4, is as follows: SQTIHQWPATLVQPVGSPLSLECTVEGTSNPNLYWYRQAAGRGLQLLFYSVGIGQISSEVPQNLSASRPQDRQFILSSKKLLLSDSGFYLCAWSDQGAGNEKLFFGSGTQLSVL.

This chain connects TRBV10-3 to TRBJ2-6; 7 nucleotides match TRBD1. The V and J ends lost 6 bases and 0 bases, in that order; junction bases with no gene match: 2. Per the germline V gene, CDR1 is ENHRY and CDR2 is SYGVKD. There are 15 residues in the CDR3. The CDR3 DNA reads as TGTGCCATCAGGGGACAGCACTCTGGGGCCAACGTCCTGACTTTC. It yields the protein CAIRGQHSGANVLTF.

The chain is built from TRBV4-2 and TRBJ2-7; D remains ambiguous. CDR1 LGHNA and CDR2 YNFKEQ come from the germline V gene. The CDR3 is 13 amino acids. V was clipped by 1 base and J by 3 bases, with 7 bases between them. The CDR3 region has the DNA TGTGCCAGCAGCCAAGTTATCGGCTACGAGCAGTACTTC. As protein: CASSQVIGYEQYF.

V is TRBV9 and J is TRBJ1-3, with TRBD1 matching 8 bases. CDR3 length: 16 residues. The V gene end was trimmed by 0 bases and the J gene end by 4 bases; junction bases not matched to a gene: 6. Per germline, CDR1 SGDLS and CDR2 YYNGEE. CDR3 coding DNA: TGTGCCAGCAGCGTAGGTCCAGGGGGCGCCGGAAACACCATATATTTT. Protein sequence: CASSVGPGGAGNTIYF.

The CDR3, as DNA: TGTGCCAGCAGCTTACCGGGACTAGCTTCAGGCGATGAGCAGTTCTTC. Encoded protein: CASSLPGLASGDEQFF. The chain recombines TRBV5-6 with TRBJ2-1; 9 bases agree with TRBD2. V shed 2 bases, J shed 8 bases, and the junction held 11 bases outside the gene matches. This CDR3 has 16 residues. Germline lookup yields CDR1 SGHDT and CDR2 YYEEEE.

The chain combines TRBV6-5 with TRBJ2-7, with unresolved D. With 2 bases removed from V and 6 bases from J, the gap between germline ends came to 14 bases. The germline gives CDR1 MNHEY, CDR2 SVGAGI. The CDR3 loop spans 14 amino acids. The CDR3 protein is CASSYGPLVAEQYF. The DNA for the CDR3 is TGTGCCAGCAGTTACGGGCCCCTGGTTGCCGAGCAGTACTTC.

CDR3 nucleotides: TGTGCCAGCAAAGGGCTAGCGGGAGATCTTTACGGGTACGAGCAGTACTTC. Amino acid sequence: CASKGLAGDLYGYEQYF. V is TRBV27 and J is TRBJ2-7; 10 bases align to TRBD2. The CDR3 has 17 residues. Germline CDR1 reads MNHEY; CDR2 reads SMNVEV (reference sequence). Germline trimming cut 7 bases from V and 4 bases from J; bases unmatched to any gene: 16.

The chain uses TRBV13 and TRBJ2-3; D is unclear. The CDR3 covers 16 residues. V lost 2 bases to trimming and J lost 4 bases, with 16 bases between them. Germline CDR1 and CDR2: PRHDT and FYEKMQ (reference sequence). CDR3 protein: CASSLTPPAGADTQYF. The CDR3 DNA follows: TGTGCCAGCAGCTTAACACCCCCGGCAGGCGCAGATACGCAGTATTTT. The complete variable domain, with remaining parts taken from reference TRBV13 and TRBJ2-3, reads AAGVIQSPRHLIKEKRETATLKCYPIPRHDTVYWYQQGPGQDPQFLISFYEKMQSDKGSIPDRFSAQQFSDYHSELNMSSLELGDSALYFCASSLTPPAGADTQYFGPGTRLTVL.

V is TRBV5-1 and J is TRBJ2-7; 8 bases agree with TRBD1. V lost 0 bases, J lost 6 bases, and 8 bases stayed unmatched. This CDR3 is built from 15 residues. The germline V gene encodes CDR1 SGHRS and CDR2 YFSETQ. CDR3 coding DNA: TGCGCCAGCAGCTTGGATGGACAGGGATCGGTCGAGCAGTACTTC. It specifies CASSLDGQGSVEQYF.